The 21 T cell receptor beta chains presented below share a single source sample, sequenced in a study of siplizumab effects on memory and regulatory T cells. Some clones are missing from TCRdb's copy, which holds only in-frame ones; the method was immunoSEQ multiplex PCR. The sample includes fewer than 110,000 clones, 80% to 95% of them seen just once. What was sequenced was non-Treg CD4+ T cells sorted from blood. The receptor source for this set is a human donor in good health.

This chain connects TRBV15 to TRBJ2-7; D gene unclear. Trimming took 1 base from V and 5 from J, leaving 12 bases between them. The CDR3 loop spans 14 amino acids. The germline V gene has CDR1 LNHNV and CDR2 YYDKDF (reference sequence). CDR3 in DNA: TGTGCCACCAGCAGAGGGGTAATTGGGAACGAGCAGTACTTC. As protein: CATSRGVIGNEQYF. The complete variable domain, with remaining parts taken from reference TRBV15 and TRBJ2-7, reads DAMVIQNPRYQVTQFGKPVTLSCSQTLNHNVMYWYQQKSSQAPKLLFHYYDKDFNNEADTPDNFQSRRPNTSFCFLDIRSPGLGDTAMYLCATSRGVIGNEQYFGPGTRLTVT.

The chain couples TRBV10-1 to TRBJ2-3; D not resolved. V shed 0 bases and J shed 4 bases, with 11 bases lying between them. The length of the CDR3 is 15 residues. Germline CDR1 is WNHNN and CDR2 is SYGVQD (reference sequence). In nucleotides, the CDR3 is TGCGCCAGCAGTGAGTCCAGACGTCCCCCAGATACGCAGTATTTT. This translates into CASSESRRPPDTQYF.

V and J are TRBV5-4 and TRBJ2-3; 7 bases match TRBD1. Trimming took 4 bases from V and 0 from J; bases not matched to a gene: 2. Per the germline V gene, CDR1 is SGHNT and CDR2 is YYREEE (reference sequence). The CDR3 runs to 14 residues. CDR3 amino acids: CASSLQGSTDTQYF. CDR3 nucleotides: TGTGCCAGCAGCCTACAGGGGAGCACAGATACGCAGTATTTT.

The chain employs TRBV30 and TRBJ1-5; 10 bases align to TRBD1. The length of the CDR3 is 14 residues. Germline V CDR1 and CDR2: GTSNPN, SVGIG (reference sequence). V gave up 1 base and J gave up 6 bases; unmatched junction bases: 3. This CDR3 is CAWSGGQGSQPQHF. In nucleotides, the CDR3 is TGTGCCTGGAGTGGGGGACAGGGGAGTCAGCCCCAGCATTTT. The variable domain in full, with the rest retrieved from reference TRBV30 and TRBJ1-5, is SQTIHQWPATLVQPVGSPLSLECTVEGTSNPNLYWYRQAAGRGLQLLFYSVGIGQISSEVPQNLSASRPQDRQFILSSKKLLLSDSGFYLCAWSGGQGSQPQHFGDGTRLSIL.

The rearrangement links TRBV6-6 to TRBJ2-1, with 7 bases fitting TRBD2. This CDR3 has 14 amino acids. Looked up from germline, CDR1 is MNHNY and CDR2 is SVGAGI (reference sequence). Trimming cost V 5 bases and J 8 bases; bases outside gene matches: 9. The chain's CDR3 is CASSPERESDEQFF. CDR3 nucleotide sequence: TGTGCCAGCAGTCCGGAGCGGGAAAGTGATGAGCAGTTCTTC.

The chain couples TRBV4-1 to TRBJ2-1, with no clear D. V lost 4 bases and J lost 0, with 13 bases in between. Germline V gene data show CDR1 as MGHRA and CDR2 as YSYEKL. The CDR3 is made up of 16 amino acids. The DNA for the CDR3 is TGCGCCAGCAGCCCCAGGCTGGCGGCCTCCTACAATGAGCAGTTCTTC. Amino acid sequence: CASSPRLAASYNEQFF.

The chain couples TRBV14 to TRBJ1-2; no definite D call. Trimming removed 1 base from V and 4 bases from J, with 7 bases in between. The CDR3 length is 13 residues. Germline values: CDR1 SGHDN, CDR2 FVKESK. As DNA, the CDR3 is TGTGCCAGCAGCCAAGTCAAAGGCTATGGCTACACCTTC. The encoded protein is CASSQVKGYGYTF.

On this clone itself: Mismatch with germline at one junction end may stem from a read error. The chain has TRBV7-2 and TRBJ2-2; perhaps TRBD2 as D (6 bases). This CDR3 has 15 residues. Germline V lookup: CDR1 SGHTA, CDR2 FQGNSA. The chain's CDR3 is CASSLGLAKTGELFF. The CDR3 DNA reads TGTGCCAGCAGCTTAGGGCTAGCGAAAACCGGGGAGCTGTTTTTT. The full variable domain, in which reference TRBV7-2 and TRBJ2-2 provide the parts outside the CDR3, is GAGVSQSPSNKVTEKGKDVELRCDPISGHTALYWYRQSLGQGLEFLIYFQGNSAPDKSGLPSDRFSAERTGGSVSTLTIQRTQQEDSAVYLCASSLGLAKTGELFFGEGSRLTVL.

The gene calls are TRBV4-1 and TRBJ2-7, with TRBD1 as a possible D gene (7 bases). The germline gives CDR1 MGHRA, CDR2 YSYEKL. The CDR3 has 15 amino acids. The V end was cut by 4 bases, the J end by 3 bases, with 16 bases between. Here the CDR3 reads CASSRERQGLYEQYF. The DNA for the CDR3 is TGCGCCAGCAGCCGGGAAAGACAGGGACTCTACGAGCAGTACTTC.

The V gene is TRBV19, the J gene TRBJ2-2, with D possibly being TRBD1 (6 bases). The V end was cut by 4 bases, the J end by 7 bases, with 10 bases between. Germline CDR1 is LNHDA and CDR2 is SQIVND (reference sequence). The CDR3 has 13 residues. CDR3 protein: CASSTSGDGELFF. In nucleotides, the CDR3 is TGTGCCAGTAGTACCTCAGGGGACGGGGAGCTGTTTTTT.

CDR3 amino acids: CASSISAETQYF. The CDR3 DNA sequence: TGTGCCAGCAGCATTAGCGCGGAGACCCAGTACTTC. The chain employs TRBV27 and TRBJ2-5; D may be TRBD2 (5 bases). The V gene lost 6 bases and the J gene lost 5 bases, with 10 bases spanning the gap. The CDR3 totals 12 residues. CDR1 is MNHEY and CDR2 is SMNVEV in the germline V gene (reference sequence).

The rearrangement uses TRBV28 and TRBJ2-2; 10 bases match TRBD1. This CDR3 contains 16 residues. V was pared by 6 bases and J by 5 bases, with 9 bases of the junction left unmatched. CDR1 MDHEN and CDR2 SYDVKM come from the germline V gene. The CDR3 DNA reads as TGTGCCAGCAGGCCCTCGGGACAGGGGAATACCGGGGAGCTGTTTTTT. Protein sequence: CASRPSGQGNTGELFF.

This clone was found once. This chain joins TRBV28 and TRBJ1-5, with D perhaps TRBD1 (6 bases). CDR1 and CDR2 (germline): MDHEN, SYDVKM. The CDR3 totals 17 residues. Trimming pared 3 bases from V and 5 bases from J, leaving 20 bases between. CDR3 nucleotides: TGTGCCAGCAGTTTGAGGGTTTTGGGGGGGCGTTATCAGCCCCAGCATTTT. Translation: CASSLRVLGGRYQPQHF.

The V call is TRBV7-3, the J call TRBJ2-3, with 9 bases lining up with TRBD2. Germline CDR1 reads SGHTA; CDR2 reads FQGTGA. The length of the CDR3 is 16 residues. Unmatched junction bases numbered 10, after V lost 5 bases and J lost 4 bases. This CDR3 reads CASSRNTAGGPDTQYF. The CDR3 bases are TGTGCCAGCAGCAGAAATACGGCGGGAGGGCCAGATACGCAGTATTTT.

The chain recombines TRBV5-1 with TRBJ2-7; D tentatively reads TRBD1 or TRBD2 (7 bases each). The V end was cut by 4 bases, the J end by 2 bases, with 16 bases between. Germline lookup yields CDR1 SGHRS and CDR2 YFSETQ. There are 15 residues in the CDR3. CDR3 amino acids: CASSPGGQLPYEQYF. DNA of the CDR3: TGCGCCAGCAGCCCGGGGGGACAGTTACCCTACGAGCAGTACTTC.

The rearrangement links TRBV9 to TRBJ2-1; 8 positions match TRBD2. Germline loops: CDR1 SGDLS, CDR2 YYNGEE. J lost 5 bases, V lost 4 bases, and 8 bases had no gene match. CDR3 size: 15 residues. CDR3 DNA sequence: TGTGCCAGCAGCCCCGGGGGGGGGACGGACAATGAGCAGTTCTTC. Translated: CASSPGGGTDNEQFF.

The DNA for the CDR3 is TGTGCCATCAGTGAAAACAGGGGCGGTAACACTGAAGCTTTCTTT. It yields the protein CAISENRGGNTEAFF. The rearrangement links TRBV10-3 to TRBJ1-1; TRBD1 matches at 7 bases. Looked up from germline, CDR1 is ENHRY and CDR2 is SYGVKD. V was pared by 3 bases and J by 2 bases, with 6 bases of the junction left unmatched. The CDR3 is 15 amino acids.

The gene calls are TRBV29-1 and TRBJ2-7; TRBD1 aligns across 10 bases. Trimming at V came to 1 base and at J to 1 base, leaving 4 bases not matched to a gene. Germline lookup yields CDR1 SQVTM and CDR2 ANQGSEA. This CDR3 spans 15 amino acids. The CDR3 spells CSVEAPGQGSYEQYF. In nucleotides, the CDR3 is TGCAGCGTTGAAGCTCCGGGACAGGGGTCCTACGAGCAGTACTTC.

V and J are TRBV6-5 and TRBJ1-2; no clear D. The CDR3 runs 13 residues. CDR1 is MNHEY, CDR2 SVGAGI, per germline. Trimming removed 4 bases from V and 4 bases from J, with 10 bases in between. CDR3 sequence reads: CASSSSSGYGYTF. The CDR3, as DNA: TGTGCCAGCAGTTCTTCATCTGGCTATGGCTACACCTTC.

J is TRBJ1-1 and V is TRBV6-5; 8 bases align to TRBD1. Germline CDR1 is MNHEY and CDR2 is SVGAGI. V dropped 4 bases and J dropped 0; count of bases not matched to a gene: 1. CDR3 size: 14 residues. The CDR3 spells CASSLTGVNTEAFF. As DNA, the CDR3 is TGTGCCAGCAGTTTGACAGGGGTGAACACTGAAGCTTTCTTT.

The sample holds one count of this clone. The rearrangement uses TRBV28 and TRBJ2-7; 11 nucleotides agree with TRBD2. In germline, CDR1 is MDHEN, CDR2 SYDVKM. This CDR3 is 15 amino acids long. V shed 5 bases, J shed 2 bases, and the junction held 5 bases outside the gene matches. In DNA, the CDR3 is TGTGCCAGCAGTCCCGAGACTAGCGGGACCTACGAGCAGTACTTC. Its translation: CASSPETSGTYEQYF.